The next 8 T cell receptor beta chains were all read from a single sample in a study of cytomegalovirus exposure and HLA in healthy donors. 13 Jbeta primers and 60 Vbeta primers were used for the PCR. TCRdb's copy holds only in-frame clones and misses some; the assay was immunoSEQ multiplex PCR. The data contain approximately 90,000 clones, 70% to 80% of them singletons. Sequenced sample: PBMCs. These receptor sequences come from a man in his thirties or forties in good health and CMV-seronegative.

This clone was found a few times. This sequence joins TRBV4-3 and TRBJ2-1; 7 bases align to TRBD1. Germline values: CDR1 LGHNA, CDR2 YSLEER. V shed 1 base, J shed 4 bases, and the junction held 13 bases outside the gene matches. This CDR3 comprises 18 residues. The CDR3 DNA is TGCGCCAGCAGCCAAGTAGGCCCTGACAGGGCCCGTTACAATGAGCAGTTCTTC. This encodes CASSQVGPDRARYNEQFF.

The chain has TRBV11-2 and TRBJ1-1; D is ambiguous. The germline CDR1 and CDR2 sequences are SGHAT and FQNNGV. This CDR3 has 15 residues. V was clipped by 5 bases and J by 0 bases, with 13 bases between them. The CDR3 DNA is TGTGCCAGCAGCCCGCATTTTTCGGTGAACACTGAAGCTTTCTTT. It yields the protein CASSPHFSVNTEAFF.

The chain is built from TRBV11-2 and TRBJ2-7; the match to TRBD2 covers 9 bases. The CDR3 has 15 amino acids. The V segment lost 1 base and the J segment 3 bases; nucleotides outside the gene matches: 4. Germline assignment: CDR1 SGHAT and CDR2 FQNNGV. The CDR3 protein is CASSLAAGGNYEQYF. The CDR3 DNA sequence: TGTGCCAGCAGCTTAGCGGCGGGAGGGAACTACGAGCAGTACTTC.

J is TRBJ2-5 and V is TRBV27; 8 bases are shared with TRBD1. The DNA end favors TRBJ2-7, so the J call may be wrong. The CDR3 contains 15 residues. Germline CDR1 is MNHEY and CDR2 is SMNVEV (reference sequence). Here the CDR3 reads CASSPWDRSVHEQYF. In DNA form, the CDR3 reads TGTGCCAGCAGTCCATGGGACAGGTCGGTCCACGAGCAGTACTTC.

The CDR3 reads CASSNSFPGHEQYF. The CDR3 bases are TGTGCCAGTAGTAACTCTTTTCCAGGCCACGAGCAGTACTTC. The chain has TRBV19 and TRBJ2-7; D is ambiguous. V shed 4 bases and J shed 5 bases, with 15 bases lying between them. CDR3 length: 14 amino acids. Germline-derived CDR1 and CDR2 are LNHDA and SQIVND (reference sequence).

This clone was counted between two and nine times. The J gene is TRBJ1-1, the V gene TRBV19; tentative D call: TRBD1 (5 bases). Germline V lookup: CDR1 LNHDA, CDR2 SQIVND (reference sequence). This CDR3 is 16 amino acids long. Trimming pared 7 bases from V and 1 base from J, leaving 19 bases between. The CDR3 bases are TGTGCCAGTACCCGCCGGAACCGAAGGGGGAACACTGAAGCTTTCTTT. Translated, it gives CASTRRNRRGNTEAFF.

This clone has only one observation. This sequence joins TRBV19 and TRBJ2-3; no firm D call. Germline V CDR1 and CDR2: LNHDA, SQIVND (reference sequence). This CDR3 contains 12 residues. Trimming left V 7 bases short and J 4 bases short, with 9 bases between. CDR3 bases: TGTGCCAGTACTGGTGCGGCAGATACGCAGTATTTT. As protein: CASTGAADTQYF. Based on the CDR3 plus reference TRBV19 and TRBJ2-3, the full variable domain is DGGITQSPKYLFRKEGQNVTLSCEQNLNHDAMYWYRQDPGQGLRLIYYSQIVNDFQKGDIAEGYSVSREKKESFPLTVTSAQKNPTAFYLCASTGAADTQYFGPGTRLTVL.

The chain has TRBV18 and TRBJ2-7; D remains unclear. V gave up 1 base and J gave up 2 bases, with 3 bases separating them. The CDR3 length is 12 residues. Germline lookup yields CDR1 KGHSH and CDR2 LQKENI. CDR3 nucleotide sequence: TGTGCCAGCTCACCACAGCCCTACGAGCAGTACTTC. The encoded protein is CASSPQPYEQYF.